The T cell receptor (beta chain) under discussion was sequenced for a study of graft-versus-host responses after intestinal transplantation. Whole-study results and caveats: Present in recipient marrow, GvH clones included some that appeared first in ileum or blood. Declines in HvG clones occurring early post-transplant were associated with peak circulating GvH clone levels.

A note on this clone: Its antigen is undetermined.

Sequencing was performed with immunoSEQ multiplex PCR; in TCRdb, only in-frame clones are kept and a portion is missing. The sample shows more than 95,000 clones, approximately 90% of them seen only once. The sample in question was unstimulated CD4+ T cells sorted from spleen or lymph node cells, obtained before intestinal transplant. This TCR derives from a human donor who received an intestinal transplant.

The CDR3 DNA reads as TGTGCCAGCAGTGAAGCGCACGGACAGGGCTTCTATGGCTACACCTTC. Translating gives CASSEAHGQGFYGYTF. The chain employs TRBV6-1 and TRBJ1-2; TRBD1 matches 8 bases. V was clipped by 0 bases and J by 4 bases; unmatched bases: 7. From germline, CDR1 is MNHNS and CDR2 SASEGT. The CDR3 length is 16 residues.